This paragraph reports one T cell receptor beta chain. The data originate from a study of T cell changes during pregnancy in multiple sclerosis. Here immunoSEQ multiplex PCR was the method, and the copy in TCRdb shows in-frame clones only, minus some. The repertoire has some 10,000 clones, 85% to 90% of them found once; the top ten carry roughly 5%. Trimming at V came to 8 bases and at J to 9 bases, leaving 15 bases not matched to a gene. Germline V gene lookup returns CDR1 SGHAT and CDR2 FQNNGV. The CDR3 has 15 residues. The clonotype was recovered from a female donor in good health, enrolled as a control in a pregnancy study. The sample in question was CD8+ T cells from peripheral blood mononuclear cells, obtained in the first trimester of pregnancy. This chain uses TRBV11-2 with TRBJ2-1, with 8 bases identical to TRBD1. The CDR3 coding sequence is TGTGCCAGCTCGGGAATGAAGACAGGGGTGGGTGAGCAGTTCTTC. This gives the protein CASSGMKTGVGEQFF.